This record concerns one T cell receptor beta chain sequence. The sample is drawn from a study of technical replicates of blood from a handful of donors. V lost 0 bases and J lost 3, with 13 bases in between. CDR3 length equals 15 residues. Germline lookup yields CDR1 SGHNT and CDR2 YYREEE (reference sequence). Method: immunoSEQ multiplex PCR; TCRdb's copy keeps in-frame clones and lacks some. The data contain about 76,000 clones, 90% to 95% of them singletons. The specimen was T cells isolated from PBMCs. This TCR was sampled from a human donor in good health. The chain links TRBV5-4 to TRBJ2-7; weak D call: TRBD2 (5 bases). CDR3 residues: CASSLAIASSYEQYF. The DNA of the CDR3 is TGTGCCAGCAGCTTGGCCATAGCGAGCAGCTACGAGCAGTACTTC.